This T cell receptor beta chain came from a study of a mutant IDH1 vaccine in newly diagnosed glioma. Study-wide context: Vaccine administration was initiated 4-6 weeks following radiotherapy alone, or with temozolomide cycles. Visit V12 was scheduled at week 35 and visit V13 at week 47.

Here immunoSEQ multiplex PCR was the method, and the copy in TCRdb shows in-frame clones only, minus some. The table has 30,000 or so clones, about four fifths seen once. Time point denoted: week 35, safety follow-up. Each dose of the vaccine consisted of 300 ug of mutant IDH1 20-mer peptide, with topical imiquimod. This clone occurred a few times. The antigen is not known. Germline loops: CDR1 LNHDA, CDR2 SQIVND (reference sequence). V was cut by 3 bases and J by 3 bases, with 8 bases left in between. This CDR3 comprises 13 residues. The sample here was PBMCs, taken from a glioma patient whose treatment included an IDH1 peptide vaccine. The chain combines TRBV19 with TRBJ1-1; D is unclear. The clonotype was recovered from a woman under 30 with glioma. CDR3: CASSIQSDTEAFF. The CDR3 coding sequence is TGTGCCAGTAGTATCCAATCCGACACTGAAGCTTTCTTT.